This T cell receptor (beta chain) came from a study of identical twins. Study conclusions and caveats: Fewer insertions were carried by abundant cord blood beta clonotypes, but none was seen in memory repertoires.

V was pared by 8 bases and J by 6 bases, with 14 bases between. The CDR3 consists of 13 residues. Germline V CDR1 and CDR2: SNHLY, FYNNEI. From the 5' RACE reads, TCRdb called clonotypes with MiXCR, one entry per CDR3 protein. The table has about 340,000 distinct CDR3 sequences, around 12% seen once; the top ten hold just over 7%. Worth noting for this clonotype: Its matching antigen is unknown.

The sample was also reused in another study, on yellow fever vaccine responses in identical twins.

Material for sequencing was CD8+ T cells sorted from blood. This chain connects TRBV2 to TRBJ1-5, with TRBD1 as a possible D gene (6 bases). The sequence was collected from a woman between 18 and 29 years old in good health. This chain's CDR3 is CASARGGGQPQHF. The CDR3 DNA follows: TGTGCCAGCGCCAGGGGAGGCGGTCAGCCCCAGCATTTT.